The 30 T cell receptor beta chains in this list originate from one sample, sequenced in a study of blood T cell repertoires in COVID-19. Generated by immunoSEQ multiplex PCR, the TCRdb table keeps only in-frame clones and is missing some. The profile shows more than 150,000 clones, 75% to 90% of them singletons. The sample comprised peripheral blood. All receptors come from a woman aged 40-49 years with acute or convalescent COVID-19.

The chain has TRBV29-1 and TRBJ2-7; 7 bases agree with TRBD2. The germline V gene encodes CDR1 SQVTM and CDR2 ANQGSEA. The CDR3 has 13 residues. Losses at the gene ends were 5 bases for V and 0 bases for J; bases not matched to a gene: 4. CDR3 protein: CSVFPSGSYEQYF. The DNA of the CDR3 is TGCAGCGTTTTTCCTAGCGGCTCCTACGAGCAGTACTTC.

The chain is built from TRBV6-1 and TRBJ1-2; 7 positions match TRBD1. The V segment lost 3 bases and the J segment 2 bases; nucleotides outside the gene matches: 9. This CDR3 contains 16 residues. The germline CDR1 and CDR2 sequences are MNHNS and SASEGT. CDR3 loop: CASSDETGLWNYGYTF. The CDR3 coding sequence is TGTGCCAGCAGTGACGAGACAGGGTTGTGGAACTATGGCTACACCTTC.

The chain has TRBV5-1 and TRBJ2-1; possible D gene TRBD1, 6 bases. CDR3 length equals 14 residues. Germline V gene sequence: CDR1 SGHRS, CDR2 YFSETQ. V gave up 1 base and J gave up 5 bases, with 10 bases separating them. The CDR3 here is CASSLNRANNEQFF. The CDR3 DNA reads TGCGCCAGCAGCTTGAACAGGGCGAACAATGAGCAGTTCTTC.

This chain uses TRBV9 with TRBJ2-1; D is perhaps TRBD2 (6 bases). The germline V and J ends were trimmed by 0 bases and 4 bases, with 14 bases remaining between them. The germline gives CDR1 SGDLS, CDR2 YYNGEE. The CDR3 contains 16 residues. CDR3 residues: CASSVEEGSSYNEQFF. In DNA form, the CDR3 reads TGTGCCAGCAGCGTAGAGGAGGGAAGTTCTTACAATGAGCAGTTCTTC.

The rearrangement joins TRBV29-1 to TRBJ1-6; D remains ambiguous. This CDR3 has 14 amino acids. V shed 5 bases and J shed 7 bases, with 15 bases lying between them. Germline-derived CDR1 and CDR2 are SQVTM and ANQGSEA. As DNA, the CDR3 is TGCAGCGTTTCGGGAGGACGAGGGAATTCACCCCTCCACTTT. Translating it yields CSVSGGRGNSPLHF.

This clone has only a few counts. The chain has TRBV3-1 (or the pseudogene TRBV3-2) and TRBJ1-6, with D maybe TRBD1 (6 bases). The CDR3 has 16 amino acids. Trimming removed 1 base at V and 8 bases at J, with 15 bases between. Germline values: CDR1 LGHDT, CDR2 YNNKEL (reference sequence). Written as DNA, the CDR3 is TGTGCCAGCAGCCAAGTCCTGGGGGCAATTGATTCACCCCTCCACTTT. It specifies CASSQVLGAIDSPLHF.

The rearrangement uses TRBV24-1 and TRBJ1-2, with D possibly matching TRBD1 (6 bases). This CDR3 is 13 amino acids long. Trimming pared 3 bases from V and 8 bases from J, leaving 12 bases between. Germline CDR1 reads KGHDR; CDR2 reads SFDVKD. This CDR3 is CATSDGSGVGYTF. DNA of the CDR3: TGTGCCACCAGTGATGGGTCAGGGGTAGGCTACACCTTC.

J is TRBJ2-5 and V is TRBV30, with 9 nucleotides matching TRBD2. Germline CDR1 reads GTSNPN; CDR2 reads SVGIG (reference sequence). This CDR3 region has 17 residues. Trimming removed 2 bases from V and 5 bases from J; junction bases left unmatched: 15. In nucleotides, the CDR3 is TGTGCCTGGAGTCCCAGAGTGGTATTAGCGGGAGTCGAGACCCAGTACTTC. Protein sequence: CAWSPRVVLAGVETQYF.

Comment on this clone: Compared with germline, one end of the junction differs, possibly owing to a read error. This chain uses TRBV7-9 with TRBJ2-1; 7 positions agree with TRBD1. The CDR3 runs to 14 residues. CDR1 SEHNR and CDR2 FQNEAQ come from the germline V gene (reference sequence). The CDR3 is CASSFRDSYDEQFF. The CDR3 DNA follows: TGTGCCAGCAGCTTCCGGGACAGCTACGATGAGCAGTTCTTC.

This chain joins TRBV6-6 and TRBJ2-5; D gene ambiguous. The V gene's germline CDR1 is MNHNY and CDR2 SVGAGI (reference sequence). V lost 6 bases to trimming and J lost 2 bases, with 4 bases between them. The CDR3 extends over 11 amino acids. The CDR3 sequence is CASSLQETQYF. CDR3 DNA sequence: TGTGCCAGCAGCCTACAAGAGACCCAGTACTTC.

V gene TRBV5-1 combines with J gene TRBJ2-1; 15 bases are shared with TRBD2. Germline assignment: CDR1 SGHRS and CDR2 YFSETQ. The CDR3 spans 17 residues. V was clipped by 4 bases and J by 6 bases; unmatched bases: 8. CDR3: CASSIRTSGGAGNEQFF. The DNA for the CDR3 is TGCGCCAGCAGCATCCGGACTAGCGGGGGGGCGGGCAATGAGCAGTTCTTC.

This clone appeared a single time. This chain connects TRBV4-1 to TRBJ2-1, with 7 bases that match TRBD2. J gave up 6 bases and V 2 bases, and 10 bases lay outside the gene matches. The CDR3 has 16 amino acids. Germline CDR1 is MGHRA and CDR2 is YSYEKL. Written as DNA, the CDR3 is TGCGCCAGCAGCCAAACGACTAGCCGGGGGTCCAATGAGCAGTTCTTC. Translating it yields CASSQTTSRGSNEQFF.

This sequence joins TRBV19 and TRBJ1-5, with D maybe TRBD1 (5 bases). V was shortened by 0 bases and J by 3 bases, with 9 bases between the two germline ends. The CDR3 is 15 amino acids. The germline V gene encodes CDR1 LNHDA and CDR2 SQIVND (reference sequence). CDR3 in amino acids: CASSIDGTYNQPQHF. CDR3 in DNA: TGTGCCAGTAGTATAGACGGGACTTACAATCAGCCCCAGCATTTT.

The rearrangement links TRBV7-9 to TRBJ1-1, with D tentatively TRBD1 (5 bases). The CDR3 length is 11 residues. Germline V gene sequence: CDR1 SEHNR, CDR2 FQNEAQ (reference sequence). The V and J ends lost 5 bases and 11 bases respectively, with 12 bases between them. The CDR3 sequence is CASSPREVAFF. The DNA for the CDR3 is TGTGCCAGCAGCCCCAGGGAGGTTGCTTTCTTT.

This clone was observed a single time. The rearrangement joins TRBV29-1 to TRBJ1-2; D not certain. Germline loops: CDR1 SQVTM, CDR2 ANQGSEA. The CDR3 consists of 15 residues. V was clipped by 0 bases and J by 4 bases, with 15 bases between them. The CDR3 region is CSVEERHRAPYGYTF. The CDR3 DNA reads TGCAGCGTTGAAGAACGTCACAGAGCTCCCTATGGCTACACCTTC.

The chain is built from TRBV7-7 and TRBJ2-3; TRBD2 might be the D (6 bases). This CDR3 contains 15 residues. Deletions cut 1 base from V and 4 bases from J, with 12 bases between. Germline CDR1 and CDR2: SSHAT and FNYEAQ (reference sequence). This CDR3 is CASSLGAGASDTQYF. In DNA, the CDR3 is TGTGCCAGCAGCTTAGGAGCGGGCGCCTCAGATACGCAGTATTTT.

The V gene is TRBV5-1, the J gene TRBJ2-1, with 7 bases aligning to TRBD1. Germline V gene data show CDR1 as SGHRS and CDR2 as YFSETQ. V gave up 1 base and J gave up 0 bases; unmatched junction bases: 7. This CDR3 is 17 amino acids long. In DNA form, the CDR3 reads TGCGCCAGCAGCTTGACCCTGACAGGGAGCTCCTACAATGAGCAGTTCTTC. Translation: CASSLTLTGSSYNEQFF.

The chain joins TRBV6-6 to TRBJ2-7; 13 nucleotides line up with TRBD2. The CDR3 is made up of 17 amino acids. CDR1 and CDR2 (germline): MNHNY, SVGAGI (reference sequence). The V segment lost 5 bases and the J segment 2 bases; nucleotides outside the gene matches: 9. The CDR3 region has the DNA TGTGCCAGCAGTCCTAGGACTAGCGGGAGAGGTGCCTACGAGCAGTACTTC. Translation: CASSPRTSGRGAYEQYF.

The chain employs TRBV4-1 and TRBJ2-7; 8 bases are shared with TRBD1. The length of the CDR3 is 14 residues. Trimming took 4 bases from V and 4 from J; bases not matched to a gene: 6. The V gene's germline CDR1 is MGHRA and CDR2 YSYEKL. Here the CDR3 reads CASSLGQGPYEQYF. DNA for the CDR3: TGCGCCAGCAGCCTTGGACAGGGCCCTTACGAGCAGTACTTC.

The chain carries TRBV7-6 and TRBJ1-1; D unclear. There are 13 residues in the CDR3. V was pared by 3 bases and J by 4 bases, with 9 bases between. CDR1 SGHVS and CDR2 FNYEAQ come from the germline V gene. The CDR3 nucleotides read TGTGCCAGCAGCTTCACGCGTGGCACTGAAGCTTTCTTT. Translated, it gives CASSFTRGTEAFF.

CDR3 sequence: CASSLDGGGVNEQFF. The CDR3 DNA reads as TGTGCCAGCAGCTTAGATGGGGGAGGTGTAAATGAGCAGTTCTTC. The chain joins TRBV7-2 to TRBJ2-1; D might be TRBD2 (6 bases). Germline V gene data show CDR1 as SGHTA and CDR2 as FQGNSA. Trimming removed 1 base at V and 7 bases at J, with 14 bases between. The CDR3 length is 15 residues.

The genes are TRBV7-8 and TRBJ2-6; tentatively, D is TRBD1 (6 bases). The CDR3 is 16 amino acids. The germline V gene has CDR1 SGHVS and CDR2 FQNEAQ. Trimming cost V 2 bases and J 5 bases, with 13 bases left between them. The CDR3 nucleotides read TGTGCCAGCAGCTTACGAGGACAGACACGGGCCAACGTCCTGACTTTC. It encodes CASSLRGQTRANVLTF.

The V gene is TRBV5-1, the J gene TRBJ1-2; TRBD1 matches at 7 bases. This CDR3 spans 14 amino acids. V dropped 3 bases and J dropped 4; count of bases not matched to a gene: 6. Germline V gene sequence: CDR1 SGHRS, CDR2 YFSETQ. The chain's CDR3 is CASSSTQGVYGYTF. The CDR3 nucleotides are TGCGCCAGCAGCTCCACTCAGGGGGTCTATGGCTACACCTTC. The variable domain in full, with the rest retrieved from reference TRBV5-1 and TRBJ1-2, is KAGVTQTPRYLIKTRGQQVTLSCSPISGHRSVSWYQQTPGQGLQFLFEYFSETQRNKGNFPGRFSGRQFSNSRSEMNVSTLELGDSALYLCASSSTQGVYGYTFGSGTRLTVV.

The DNA for the CDR3 is TGTGCCAGCAGCCTTGACATGTCGAACACCGGGGAGCTGTTTTTT. It encodes CASSLDMSNTGELFF. The V and J genes are TRBV5-8 and TRBJ2-2; no reliable D call. The CDR3 consists of 15 residues. Trimming left V 4 bases short and J 0 bases short, with 10 bases between. Germline assignment: CDR1 SGHTS and CDR2 YDEGEE.

The chain joins TRBV20-1 to TRBJ2-1; D remains ambiguous. The CDR3 is 8 residues long. Per germline, CDR1 DFQATT and CDR2 SNEGSKA (reference sequence). The chain's CDR3 is CRANEQFF. CDR3 DNA sequence: TGCAGGGCCAATGAGCAGTTCTTC.

The chain recombines TRBV7-2 with TRBJ1-5, with 8 bases matching TRBD1. This CDR3 comprises 15 residues. Germline CDR1 and CDR2: SGHTA and FQGNSA. The junction had 8 bases not matched to a gene; V was cut back by 5 bases and J by 5 bases. The CDR3 DNA reads TGTGCCAGCAGCCGCATGGCACAGGGGGATCAGCCCCAGCATTTT. It specifies CASSRMAQGDQPQHF.

V gene TRBV7-9 combines with J gene TRBJ2-3; the D gene is possibly TRBD1 (5 bases). V was shortened by 4 bases and J by 6 bases, with 11 bases between the two germline ends. The CDR3 totals 13 residues. Germline CDR1 and CDR2: SEHNR and FQNEAQ (reference sequence). The CDR3 region has the DNA TGTGCCAGCAGCTCAGGGCGTTCGGATACGCAGTATTTT. As protein: CASSSGRSDTQYF.

This clone was counted once. The V gene is TRBV18, the J gene TRBJ2-6; unclear D gene. The V end was cut by 2 bases, the J end by 1 base, with 12 bases between. Per the germline V gene, CDR1 is KGHSH and CDR2 is LQKENI. The CDR3 length is 17 residues. The CDR3 loop is CASSPWADLSGANVLTF. As DNA, the CDR3 is TGTGCCAGCTCACCATGGGCAGATCTTTCTGGGGCCAACGTCCTGACTTTC.

This clone turned up a few times. J is TRBJ2-2 and V is TRBV6-6, with 11 bases that match TRBD1. With V trimmed by 5 bases and J by 4 bases, 12 bases remained unmatched. CDR3 size: 18 residues. In germline, CDR1 is MNHNY, CDR2 SVGAGI (reference sequence). CDR3 sequence (DNA): TGTGCCAGCAGTCCCGGGACAGGGGGAAGTAAACCCACCGGGGAGCTGTTTTTT. Protein sequence: CASSPGTGGSKPTGELFF.

In its sample, this clone was seen once. The chain carries TRBV27 and TRBJ1-1, with TRBD1 matching over 10 bases. CDR1 and CDR2 (germline): MNHEY, SMNVEV (reference sequence). CDR3 length: 13 amino acids. The junction had 6 bases not matched to a gene; V was cut back by 4 bases and J by 10 bases. The CDR3 loop is CASSYGTGDVAFF. In nucleotides, the CDR3 is TGTGCCAGCAGTTATGGGACAGGGGACGTAGCTTTCTTT.